This TCR beta chain is from a study of T-cell reconstitution after alpha-beta-depleted transplantation in children. V shed 0 bases, J shed 0 bases, and the junction held 9 bases outside the gene matches. Germline CDR1 and CDR2: LGHNA and YSLEER. The CDR3 has 19 amino acids. During its preparation, the TCRbeta library received unique molecular identifiers. TCRdb analysed the PCR reads with MiXCR anew, one entry per CDR3 protein. The sample lists 500,000 or so distinct CDR3 sequences, around a third occurring once. The chain joins TRBV4-3 to TRBJ2-1; 9 bases are a match to TRBD2. The TCR was taken from a human donor who donated a stem cell graft to a child with aplastic anemia. Sample: PBMCs from the stem cell graft donor, taken from the stem cell graft. CDR3 in amino acids: CASSQDRRSGRFSYNEQFF. CDR3 in DNA: TGCGCCAGCAGCCAAGATCGGAGGAGCGGGAGGTTCTCCTACAATGAGCAGTTCTTC.